The sequence of this T cell receptor beta chain was determined in a study of blood T cells in healthy people across ages. A second PCR, run for roughly 7 to 12 cycles, used a sample-barcoded 5' primer plus a J-beta primer mix. One entry per CDR3 protein results from TCRdb running MiXCR on the 5' RACE reads. The sample consists of 550,000 to 750,000 distinct CDR3 sequences, under 25% of them appearing once. This CDR3 is 14 amino acids long. V was clipped by 5 bases and J by 7 bases; unmatched bases: 7. Germline CDR1 and CDR2: SNHLY and FYNNEI. They isolated at least 7 million PBMCs from each sample. Total RNA, at least 6 micrograms per sample, was extracted from PBMCs. Concerning this clonotype itself: The antigen is not known.

Study observations and caveats: Comparison with aged donors showed that long-lived donors had more naive CD4+ cells and higher diversity. A roughly linear age-dependent decrease characterized TCR beta diversity per million T cells.

The sequence came from a man aged 70-80 years in good health. Material: blood. The chain uses TRBV2 and TRBJ2-7; 11 positions match TRBD2. As DNA, the CDR3 is TGTGCCAGCAGTTCGGGGACTAGCGGTGGAGAGCAGTACTTC. Translating gives CASSSGTSGGEQYF.